This T cell receptor (beta chain) was obtained from a study of beta chain features in type 1 diabetes. About the research overall: In all, some 100 million sorted cells from all samples were analyzed.

This clone has more than one count but fewer than ten. Its antigen is still unknown. Study findings and constraints: For cells with high TCR expression, cDNA sequencing could yield over-representation. TCRB CDR3 length was moderately but significantly reduced in all four CD4+ subsets of Type 1 diabetes patients.

Reverse transcribing all isolated RNA meant expressed TCRB transcripts were sequenced. Only in-frame clones appear in the TCRdb table, and some are missing; sequencing was by immunoSEQ multiplex PCR. The sample consists of 680,000 or so clones, roughly 13% of them appearing once. The germline V gene encodes CDR1 SNHLY and CDR2 FYNNEI. The CDR3 consists of 14 residues. V gave up 4 bases and J gave up 8 bases; unmatched junction bases: 5. This TCR came from a man in his late teens or twenties with type 1 diabetes. The sequencing input was naive CD4+ T cells from blood. The chain joins TRBV2 to TRBJ1-6; 7 positions match TRBD1. CDR3 nucleotides: TGTGCCAGCAGTGTTCGGCAGGGGGATTCACCCCTCCACTTT. This sequence encodes CASSVRQGDSPLHF.